This T cell receptor (beta chain) appears in the sequencing data of a study of blood T cell repertoires in COVID-19. At the level of the study: Cohort 3 recovery required two negative PCRs, clearance, or symptom resolution.

In the authors' workflow: Using reference gene primer amplification, nucleated cell counts were estimated. Clones were sequenced by immunoSEQ multiplex PCR, and TCRdb holds only the in-frame ones, with some missing. That table supplies the V and J calls and clone size; D and trimming were determined from the DNA. The sample includes around 360,000 clones, roughly 86% of them seen just once. Trimming left V 5 bases short and J 3 bases short, with 8 bases between. The CDR3 extends over 13 amino acids. In germline, CDR1 is SGHVS, CDR2 FQNEAQ. Concerning this clone: The same CDR3 arises from other DNA sequences in this sample as well.

Across over 20 US areas, participants ranged in age from about 18 to 100 years. Specimen: PBMCs or T cells enriched from blood (not recorded which). The receptor's source is a man aged 40-49 years in a cohort exposed to, infected with or recovered from COVID-19 (not recorded which). The chain uses TRBV7-8 and TRBJ1-3; no firm D call. The CDR3 DNA is TGTGCCAGCAGCCCCACGGGTGGAAACACCATATATTTT. Translation: CASSPTGGNTIYF.